This is a list of T cell receptor beta chains from one sample in a study of blood T cell repertoires in COVID-19. Measured with immunoSEQ multiplex PCR; TCRdb has only the in-frame clones, and not every one. The sample has some 190,000 clones; 86% are singletons. The sequencing input was PBMCs or T cells enriched from blood (not recorded which). The receptor source for this set is a man aged 35 to 55 with acute COVID-19. CDR3s include the opening cysteine and the closing phenylalanine or tryptophan. The D gene is left open where the match is weak. Clone size is stated in some rows and not others, as once, few, many or a class when expanded.

>-|TRBJ1-4|TRBV2|-
TGTGCCAGCAGTGTTTCAGGCGTTGGAGAAAAACTGTTTTTT
CASSVSGVGEKLFF
>TRBD1|TRBJ1-5|TRBV19|-
TGTGCCAGTACCGGGACAGGGGGCAATCAGCCCCAGCATTTT
CASTGTGGNQPQHF
>-|TRBJ1-3|TRBV7-9|-
TGTGCCAGCAGCTTAGCCACCGGTCTCTCTGGAAACACCATATATTTT
CASSLATGLSGNTIYF
>-|TRBJ1-6|TRBV5-6|-
TGTGCCAGCAGCTTCAGGGGTTATAATTCACCCCTCCACTTT
CASSFRGYNSPLHF
>-|TRBJ2-7|TRBV9|-
TGTGCCAGCAGCGCGGACACCACCTACGAGCAGTACTTC
CASSADTTYEQYF
>TRBD1|TRBJ1-5|TRBV19|-
TGTGCCAGTAGTATAGCGGGAGGGGGCTATCAGCCCCAGCATTTT
CASSIAGGGYQPQHF
>TRBD2|TRBJ2-3|TRBV3-1/TRBV3-2|-
TGTGCCAGCAGCCAAGGTGGCGGGAGAGGGGATACGCAGTATTTT
CASSQGGGRGDTQYF
>-|TRBJ1-1|TRBV4-1|-
TGCGCCAGCAGCCGCGACAGTGGAAGGCCTAACACTGAAGCTTTCTTT
CASSRDSGRPNTEAFF
>-|TRBJ2-5|TRBV18|-
TGTGCCAGCTCACCTGTCCCCCTCGGGGAGACCCAGTACTTC
CASSPVPLGETQYF
>-|TRBJ2-7|TRBV6-1|-
TGTGCCAGCAGTGAACAAAGGGGGTCCTACGAGCAGTACTTC
CASSEQRGSYEQYF
>TRBD2|TRBJ2-3|TRBV5-4|-
TGTGCCAGCAGCTTGGCGGCTAGCGGGCGCACAGATACGCAGTATTTT
CASSLAASGRTDTQYF
>-|TRBJ2-7|TRBV24-1|-
TGTGCCACCAGTGAACTCGGGGGAAAGCAGTACTTC
CATSELGGKQYF
>-|TRBJ1-6|TRBV19|-
TGTGCCAGTAGTTCGCCTGGACTCTCCCTCCACTTT
CASSSPGLSLHF
>-|TRBJ1-6|TRBV13|-
TGTGCCAGCAGCAGCGGGACCGCGGGGGCCCTCCACTTT
CASSSGTAGALHF
>-|TRBJ2-7|TRBV2|-
TGTGCCACCTCGGGCAGGGTTAATTACGAGCAGTACTTC
CATSGRVNYEQYF
>TRBD1|TRBJ1-1|TRBV7-9|-
TGTGCCAGCAGCCCCCAGACAGGGGACACTGAAGCTTTCTTT
CASSPQTGDTEAFF
>-|TRBJ2-2|TRBV5-1|-
TGCGCCAGCAGCTTGACAGAGATTAACACCGGGGAGCTGTTTTTT
CASSLTEINTGELFF
>-|TRBJ1-5|TRBV30|few
TGTGCCTGGAGTTCAGGGATTAACGACCATCAGCCCCAGCATTTT
CAWSSGINDHQPQHF
>TRBD1|TRBJ1-2|TRBV27|-
TGTGCCAGCAGTTTTTCGGGGACAGGGCTAAACTATGGCTACACCTTC
CASSFSGTGLNYGYTF